This T cell receptor beta chain was recorded in a study of molecular identifiers for immune sequencing clone quantification. Study results and limitations: Clones exceeding 20 RNA copies carried over 98% of effector molecules but under 1% of naive-cell molecules.

Previously described methods and listed TCR primers were employed for the bulk TCR libraries. Each CDR3 protein is one row after TCRdb ran MiXCR on the PCR reads. The sample has about 320,000 distinct CDR3 sequences, over 20% seen once. The CDR3 is 13 residues long. Trimming took 4 bases from V and 3 from J; bases not matched to a gene: 3. The V gene's germline CDR1 is MNHEY and CDR2 SMNVEV (reference sequence). This clonotype was observed at least ten times. Its antigen remains unidentified. This sequence joins TRBV27 and TRBJ2-7; 7 bases agree with TRBD1. Sequences were obtained from naive CD8+ T cells from blood, with Jurkat cell RNA spiked in. Noted subset: FACS-sorted CD8+CD4-CCR7+CD45RA+ naive T cells. The sequence was obtained from a human donor in good health. Some libraries in this study had Jurkat cell RNA spiked in. The CDR3 sequence: CASSSRTGYEQYF. CDR3 sequence (DNA): TGTGCCAGCAGTTCCCGGACAGGCTACGAGCAGTACTTC.